These T cell receptor beta chains were read from a single sample in a study of blood T cell repertoires in COVID-19. Using immunoSEQ multiplex PCR, the repertoire was profiled, and TCRdb retains in-frame clones only, with some absent. The sample lists some 60,000 clones, around nine tenths occurring once. The source material was peripheral blood. The receptors come from a man aged 65 to 79 with acute or convalescent COVID-19. CDR3s include the opening cysteine and the closing phenylalanine or tryptophan. D genes are given only for firm matches. A clone size is listed for some rows: how often the clone was seen (once, few, many), or a class if it is expanded.

.,TRBV5-6,TRBJ1-5,.,TGTGCCAGCAGCTCGAATACAGGAAGAGGCAATCAGCCCCAGCATTTT,CASSSNTGRGNQPQHF
TRBD2,TRBV11-2,TRBJ2-1,.,TGTGCCAGCAGCTTGCTGCTACTAGCGGGGGACTACAATGAGCAGTTCTTC,CASSLLLLAGDYNEQFF
.,TRBV6-5,TRBJ1-2,.,TGTGCCAGCAGTAAATCAGGCGAATATGGCTACACCTTC,CASSKSGEYGYTF
.,TRBV6-4,TRBJ2-1,.,TGTGCCAGCAGTCAGTACAATGAGCAGTTCTTC,CASSQYNEQFF
.,TRBV16,TRBJ2-3,.,TGTGCCAGCAGCCCTGATCGAGGGAGAATAGATACGCAGTATTTT,CASSPDRGRIDTQYF
.,TRBV9,TRBJ2-1,.,TGTGCCAGCAGCGCCGAAGGGCCCTGGGGGGATGAGCAGTTCTTC,CASSAEGPWGDEQFF
.,TRBV30,TRBJ1-1,.,TGTGCCTGGAGTGTGCTAGCGGGGAGGGGGACTGAAGCTTTCTTT,CAWSVLAGRGTEAFF
.,TRBV24-1,TRBJ2-3,.,TGTGCCACCAGTGATTATAACAGTTGCACAGATACGCAGTATTTT,CATSDYNSCTDTQYF
.,TRBV29-1,TRBJ2-7,.,TGCAGCGTTGGGTCCCGGAGCTCCTACGAGCAGTACTTC,CSVGSRSSYEQYF
.,TRBV11-1,TRBJ2-7,once,TGTGCCAGCAGCTTTTCTACAGCCGGCTACGAGCAGTACTTC,CASSFSTAGYEQYF
TRBD1,TRBV29-1,TRBJ2-2,.,TGCAGCGTTGCAGGGGAACCGGGACAGTACACCGGGGAGCTGTTTTTT,CSVAGEPGQYTGELFF
TRBD1,TRBV5-1,TRBJ1-2,once,TGCGCCAGCAGCTCGGGACAGGGTTTCTATGGCTACACCTTC,CASSSGQGFYGYTF
TRBD2,TRBV2,TRBJ2-1,.,TGTGCCAGCCCAAGCGGGAGAGACTCCTACAATGAGCAGTTCTTC,CASPSGRDSYNEQFF
.,TRBV6-5,TRBJ1-5,.,TGTGCCAGCAGTTCAGTTAACAATCAGCCCCAGCATTTT,CASSSVNNQPQHF
.,TRBV7-9,TRBJ1-2,few,TGTGCCAGCAGCTTACACTTTACAGTAACCTATGGCTACACCTTC,CASSLHFTVTYGYTF
TRBD1,TRBV19,TRBJ2-2,.,TGTGCCAGTTTGGACAGGGGGCCTCCCGGGGAGCTGTTTTTT,CASLDRGPPGELFF
TRBD1,TRBV5-1,TRBJ1-1,.,TGCGCCAGCAGCGTCATAACCGGGACAGGAAAGAACACTGAAGCTTTCTTT,CASSVITGTGKNTEAFF
TRBD2,TRBV24-1,TRBJ2-3,.,TGTGCCACCAGTCGAGCGGGAGTGGATACGCAGTATTTT,CATSRAGVDTQYF
.,TRBV3-1/TRBV3-2,TRBJ1-6,few,TGTGCCAGCAGCCAAACCGGGTCCTCGAATTCACCCCTCCACTTT,CASSQTGSSNSPLHF
.,TRBV19,TRBJ2-7,.,TGTGCCAGTAGTATGGCCAGAGGCGGAAACTACGAGCAGTACTTC,CASSMARGGNYEQYF
TRBD1,TRBV29-1,TRBJ2-7,.,TGCAGCGGTCGGACAGGGGACTACGAGCAGTACTTC,CSGRTGDYEQYF
TRBD1,TRBV24-1,TRBJ2-3,.,TGTGCCACCAGTGATTATCGGGACAGCAGCTTCCTTTTT,CATSDYRDSSFLF
.,TRBV5-8,TRBJ1-2,few,TGTGCCAGCAGCCGTGCCCTACAGGGACATGGCTACACCTTC,CASSRALQGHGYTF
.,TRBV28,TRBJ2-6,once,TGTGCCAGCAGTTTTCTGGCCAACGTCCTGACTTTC,CASSFLANVLTF